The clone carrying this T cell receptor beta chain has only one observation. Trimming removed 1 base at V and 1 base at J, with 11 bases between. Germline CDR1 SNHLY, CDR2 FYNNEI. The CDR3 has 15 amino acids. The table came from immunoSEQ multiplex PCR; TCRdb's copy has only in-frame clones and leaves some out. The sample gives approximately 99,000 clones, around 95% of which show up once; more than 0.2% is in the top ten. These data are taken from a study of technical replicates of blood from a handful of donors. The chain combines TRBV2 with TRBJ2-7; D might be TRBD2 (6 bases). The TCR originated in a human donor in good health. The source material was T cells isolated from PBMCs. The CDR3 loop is CASSEGPGRSYEQYF. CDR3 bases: TGTGCCAGCAGTGAAGGCCCAGGGAGGTCCTACGAGCAGTACTTC.